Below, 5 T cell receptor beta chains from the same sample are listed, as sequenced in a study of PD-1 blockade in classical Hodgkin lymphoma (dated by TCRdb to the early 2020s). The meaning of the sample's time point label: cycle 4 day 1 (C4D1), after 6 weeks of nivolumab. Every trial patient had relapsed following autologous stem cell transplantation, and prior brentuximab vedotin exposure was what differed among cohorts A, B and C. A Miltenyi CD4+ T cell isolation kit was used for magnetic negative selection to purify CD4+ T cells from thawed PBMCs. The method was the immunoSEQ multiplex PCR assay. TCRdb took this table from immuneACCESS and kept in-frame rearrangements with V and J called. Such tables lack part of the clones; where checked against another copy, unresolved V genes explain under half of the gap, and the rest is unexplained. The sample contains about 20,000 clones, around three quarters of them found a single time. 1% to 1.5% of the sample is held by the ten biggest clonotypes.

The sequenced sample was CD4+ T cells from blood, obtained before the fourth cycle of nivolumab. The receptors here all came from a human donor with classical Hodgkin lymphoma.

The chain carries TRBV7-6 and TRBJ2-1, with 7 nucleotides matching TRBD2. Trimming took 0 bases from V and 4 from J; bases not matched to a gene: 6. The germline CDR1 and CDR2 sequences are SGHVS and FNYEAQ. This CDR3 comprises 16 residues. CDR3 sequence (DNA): TGTGCCAGCAGCTTAGCCAGCGGGGCAACTTACAATGAGCAGTTCTTC. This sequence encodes CASSLASGATYNEQFF. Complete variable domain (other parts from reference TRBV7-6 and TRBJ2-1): GAGVSQSPRYKVTKRGQDVALRCDPISGHVSLYWYRQALGQGPEFLTYFNYEAQQDKSGLPNDRFSAERPEGSISTLTIQRTEQRDSAMYRCASSLASGATYNEQFFGPGTRLTVL.

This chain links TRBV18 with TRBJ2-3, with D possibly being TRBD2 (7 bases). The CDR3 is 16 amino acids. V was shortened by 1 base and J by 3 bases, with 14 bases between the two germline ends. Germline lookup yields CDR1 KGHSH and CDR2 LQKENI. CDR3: CASSPQAGAPTDTQYF. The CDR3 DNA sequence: TGTGCCAGCTCACCACAGGCGGGGGCTCCGACAGATACGCAGTATTTT.

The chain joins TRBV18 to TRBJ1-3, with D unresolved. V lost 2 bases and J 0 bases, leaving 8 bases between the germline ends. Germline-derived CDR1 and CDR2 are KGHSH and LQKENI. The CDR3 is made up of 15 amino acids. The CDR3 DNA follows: TGTGCCAGCTCACCAATCCTCTTCTCTGGAAACACCATATATTTT. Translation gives CASSPILFSGNTIYF.

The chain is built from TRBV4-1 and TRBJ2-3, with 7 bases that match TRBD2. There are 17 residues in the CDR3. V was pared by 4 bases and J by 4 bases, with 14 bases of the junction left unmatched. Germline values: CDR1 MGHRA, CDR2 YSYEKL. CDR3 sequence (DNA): TGCGCCAGCAGCCGCGACGTAGGGACTAATCTCCCAGATACGCAGTATTTT. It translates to CASSRDVGTNLPDTQYF.

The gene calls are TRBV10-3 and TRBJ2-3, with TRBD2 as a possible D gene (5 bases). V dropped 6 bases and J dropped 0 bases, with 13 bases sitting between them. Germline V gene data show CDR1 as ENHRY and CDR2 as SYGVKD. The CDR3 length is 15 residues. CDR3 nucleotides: TGTGCCATCAGCACTACGGGGAGCAGCACAGATACGCAGTATTTT. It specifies CAISTTGSSTDTQYF.